This TCR beta chain was profiled in a study of neurological immune-mediated disorders (dated by TCRdb to about 2019). Concerning the study at large: Using UMI-based sequencing, the study compared peripheral blood TCR-beta repertoires from patients with HTLV-I-associated myelopathy (HAM/TSP), patients with multiple sclerosis, and healthy controls. Of the 68 subjects in the cohort, roughly 14 were HAM/TSP patients, around 35 were multiple sclerosis patients, and approximately 20 were healthy controls. The 95 to 110 TCR-beta libraries covered PBMC samples along with longitudinal samples, technical triplicates, and paired sorted CD4+ and CD8+ T-cell subsets. Points the paper makes about the study in general: TCR clonal expansion was greatest in HAM/TSP patients and smallest in MS patients, who ranked below even healthy controls. Expanded clones from different subjects shared no identical CDR3 amino acid sequences, which suggests that TCR-beta repertoires were private in all groups.

cDNA was synthesized by template-switch 5'RACE using a primer with a 10-nucleotide random unique molecular identifier that tagged each TCR transcript. Every sequencing run covered 15-18 subjects and yielded more than 200 million TCR-beta sequences. Total RNA was extracted with the RNeasy kit. Using the KAPA Real-time Library Amplification kit, TCR-beta VDJ regions were amplified with primers for the TCR constant region and the 5'RACE anchor. A first PCR added sample indexes and Illumina adaptors, and a second PCR then raised library yield. The roughly 650 bp TCR product was size-selected on a 2% E-gel SizeSelection system after Ampure bead purification. Before pooling, libraries had their quality checked on a Bioanalyzer, their concentration measured with Qubit, and their quantity determined with the Kapa Library Quantification kit. An Illumina HiSeq 2500 sequenced the libraries paired-end 2 x 150 bp. To increase sequence diversity, about 23-30% phiX was spiked into each library pool. As for the authors' bioinformatics: Quality-filtered reads were processed with the UMI-based MiGEC pipeline, and over 75% of raw TCR sequences were removed by the MiGEC pipeline during error correction. VDJ genes were aligned to IMGT germline references, and clonotypes were defined by unique CDR3 amino acid sequence plus V-J genes. Clonal expansion, Shannon diversity and CDR3 relatedness were evaluated with VDJtools (CalcPairwiseDistances, ClusterSamples), while phylogenetic trees were built in CLCbio workbench. Clones with at least 8 unique UMIs were defined as expanded, with this threshold being based on coefficient-of-variation modelling across technical triplicates. The public reads were reprocessed in TCRdb via fastp at Q25 and MiXCR, keeping in-frame beta chains. Each entry merges the rows of one CDR3 protein and shows their most common DNA and genes. V and J calls and clone size were set by TCRdb, not the authors. This sample comprises fewer than 60,000 distinct CDR3 sequences, 10% of them detected only once. The leading ten clones occupy about 5% of the sample.

For the unsorted PBMC libraries, 2 million PBMCs were stored in RNAlater at -80 degrees C until RNA extraction and were used to generate the libraries. PBMCs were separated from peripheral blood using Ficoll-Hypaque density gradient centrifugation and then cryopreserved in liquid nitrogen. This clonotype showed up many times. The antigen it binds to is not known. No qualities accompany the bases; no much larger clone lies one base away. V lost 5 bases and J lost 5 bases; the stretch between them is 10 bases long. Measured from the cysteine to the phenylalanine, the CDR3 is 13 residues long. Left in the record is the CDR3 DNA by itself, 39 bases read in frame from the first base. From the germline V gene, CDR1 is SGDLS and CDR2 is YYNGEE.

Sequenced input: PBMCs. The TCR originated in a man between 65 and 85 years old with HTLV-1-associated myelopathy (HAM/TSP). The V and J genes are TRBV9 and TRBJ2-2; no D gene can be assigned with confidence. The CDR3 protein: CASSEFGTGELFF. The sequenced DNA is TGTGCCAGCAGTGAGTTCGGTACCGGGGAGCTGTTTTTT.